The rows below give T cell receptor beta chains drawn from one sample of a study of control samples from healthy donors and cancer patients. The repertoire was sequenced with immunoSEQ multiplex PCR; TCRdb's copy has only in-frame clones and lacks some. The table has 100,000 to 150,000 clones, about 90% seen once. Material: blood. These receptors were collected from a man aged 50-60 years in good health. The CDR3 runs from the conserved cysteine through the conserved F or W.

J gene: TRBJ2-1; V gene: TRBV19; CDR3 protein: CASSGTGQLYNEQFF
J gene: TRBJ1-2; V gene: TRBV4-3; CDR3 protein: CASSQESRDYGYTF
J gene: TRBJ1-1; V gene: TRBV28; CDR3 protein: CASSLRPPNTEAFF
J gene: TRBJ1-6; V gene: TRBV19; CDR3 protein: CASSSGSDNSPLHF
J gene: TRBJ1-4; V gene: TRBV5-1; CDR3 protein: CASSLVDAANEKLFF
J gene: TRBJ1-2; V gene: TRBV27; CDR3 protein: CASSLSMGGGMSYTF
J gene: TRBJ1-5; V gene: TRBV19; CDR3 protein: CASSIYHKRGNEPQHF
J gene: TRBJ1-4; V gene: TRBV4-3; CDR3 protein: CASSQGRRDNEKLFF
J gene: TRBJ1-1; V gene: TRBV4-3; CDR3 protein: CASSQAQNTEAFF
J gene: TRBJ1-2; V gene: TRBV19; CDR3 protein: CASSTLTTYGDKLWGYTF
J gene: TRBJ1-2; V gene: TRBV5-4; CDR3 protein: CASSQRTGFGYTF
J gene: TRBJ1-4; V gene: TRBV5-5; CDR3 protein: CASSRDSAATNEKLFF
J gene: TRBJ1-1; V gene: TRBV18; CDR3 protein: CASSPRLQQGNTEAFF
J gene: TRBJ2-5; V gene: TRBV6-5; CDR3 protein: CASSRKETQYF
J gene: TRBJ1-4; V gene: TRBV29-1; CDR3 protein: CSGIQGAREKLFF
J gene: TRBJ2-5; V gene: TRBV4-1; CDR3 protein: CASSLRDWAQETQYF
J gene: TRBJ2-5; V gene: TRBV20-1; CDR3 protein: CSTGLAGGHF
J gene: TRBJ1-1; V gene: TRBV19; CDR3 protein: CASSPTNTEAFF
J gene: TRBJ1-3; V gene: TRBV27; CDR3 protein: CASSVTGIGNTIYF
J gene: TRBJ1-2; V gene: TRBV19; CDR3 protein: CASSPMTEANYGYTF
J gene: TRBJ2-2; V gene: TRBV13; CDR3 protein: CASSLRAAGELFF
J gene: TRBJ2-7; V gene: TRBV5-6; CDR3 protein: CASSWRGTYEQYF
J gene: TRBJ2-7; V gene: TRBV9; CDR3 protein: CASSPGTSEAHEQYF
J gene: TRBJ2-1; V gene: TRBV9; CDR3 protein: CASSVGGSSSYNEQFF
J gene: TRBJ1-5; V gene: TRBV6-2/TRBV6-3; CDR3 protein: CASSYSNRERGNQPQHF
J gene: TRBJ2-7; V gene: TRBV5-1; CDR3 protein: CASSRGTGLIYEQYF
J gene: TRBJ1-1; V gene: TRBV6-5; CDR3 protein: CASSIGQGFPLKAFF
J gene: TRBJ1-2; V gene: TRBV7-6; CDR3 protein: CASSLVPQGADLGYTF
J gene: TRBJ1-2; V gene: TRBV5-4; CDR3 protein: CASSFGQRGYTF
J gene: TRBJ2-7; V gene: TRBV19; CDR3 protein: CASSIDGWEQYF
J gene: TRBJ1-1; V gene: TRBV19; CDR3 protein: CASSINGIAEAFF
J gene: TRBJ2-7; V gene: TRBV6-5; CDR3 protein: CASSRTGGLGEQYF
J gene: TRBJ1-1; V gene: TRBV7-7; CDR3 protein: CASSLQGLMNTEAFF
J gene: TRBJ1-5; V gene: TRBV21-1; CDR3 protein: CASSKRNYSNQPQHF
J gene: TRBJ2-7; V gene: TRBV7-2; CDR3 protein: CASSLGQGAGEQYF
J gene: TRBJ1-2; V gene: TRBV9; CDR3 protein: CASSDRRGLNYGYTF
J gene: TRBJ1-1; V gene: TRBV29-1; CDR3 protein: CSGRQGAGTEAFF
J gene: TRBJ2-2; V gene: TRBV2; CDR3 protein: CASMTPKGENTGELFF
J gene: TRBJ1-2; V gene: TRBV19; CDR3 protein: CASSPRTSYGYTF
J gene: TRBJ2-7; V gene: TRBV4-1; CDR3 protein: CASSQDKSPGSSREQYF
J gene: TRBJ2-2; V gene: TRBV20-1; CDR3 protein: CSASQTGLNTGELFF
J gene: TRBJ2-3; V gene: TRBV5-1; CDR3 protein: CASSTTAVTTDTQYF